Listed here is a single T cell receptor (beta chain). The antigen is unknown. This specimen belongs to a study of vaccination and CD4 T cells after COVID-19. Overall study context: Each of a few convalescent patients provided samples at day 14 and again at days 161 to 241 post-vaccination. Overlapping SARS-CoV-2, HCoV-NL63, HCoV-OC43 and HCoV-229E spike peptides stimulated the cells.

Cultured CD4+ T cell DNA underwent sequencing with the Oncomine TCR Beta short-read assay. TCRdb fed the PCR reads into MiXCR, producing one record per CDR3 protein. The sample holds approximately 24,000 distinct CDR3 sequences; roughly 31% are singletons and the top ten take about 7%. Stated time point: late sampling 161 to 241 days after vaccination in a few convalescent patients. Sample treatment: approximately 9-day PBMC culture with coronavirus spike peptide pools or control peptides (ViraFEST assay). IL-2 (about 10 IU/ml) and peptide pools (about 10 ug/ml) were added to cultures of approximately 2 million PBMCs per well. Germline lookup yields CDR1 ENHRY and CDR2 SYGVKD. Trimming cost V 3 bases and J 2 bases; bases outside gene matches: 4. The CDR3 is 15 amino acids. Study-level points and caveats: Relatively small numbers of convalescent patients were studied, with no early post-infection timepoints included.

Sequenced here: CD4+ T cells from blood, cultured in vitro, sampled about 7 months after SARS-CoV-2 vaccination. The rearrangement links TRBV10-3 to TRBJ2-7; 10 bases are shared with TRBD2. The receptor was derived from a human donor who had recovered from COVID-19. For the CDR3, the DNA is TGTGCCATCAGTGATTCCAGCGGGAGGGCCTACGAGCAGTACTTC. It encodes CAISDSSGRAYEQYF.